This is a list of T cell receptor beta chains from one sample in a study of shared clonotypes between healthy human individuals. TCRdb keeps only in-frame clones here, not all; method: immunoSEQ multiplex PCR. The sample carries over a million clones, less than 99% recorded once. Sequencing was done on a sample of naive CD4+ T cells sorted from blood. The receptors derive from a man younger than 40 in good health. Each CDR3 is given with its conserved first and last residue. D genes are given only for firm matches. Size is omitted from some rows. Given values are once, few, many or a class for expanded clones.

D gene	clone size	V gene	J gene	CDR3 DNA	CDR3 protein
-	-	TRBV19	TRBJ2-7	TGTGCCAGTATGAACCCATCCTACGAGCAGTACTTC	CASMNPSYEQYF
-	-	TRBV30	TRBJ2-3	TGTGCCTGGAGGGCCGTTTTGACTCGCGGGGGCACAGATACGCAGTATTTT	CAWRAVLTRGGTDTQYF
TRBD2	-	TRBV27	TRBJ2-1	TGTGCCAGCAGTGAGGGACTAGCGAGAGGCTTTAGTGAGCAGTTCTTC	CASSEGLARGFSEQFF
-	-	TRBV19	TRBJ2-4	TGTGCCAGTAGAGCCAGTCGGGCCTTAAAAAACATTCAGTACTTC	CASRASRALKNIQYF
-	-	TRBV7-3	TRBJ2-2	TGTGCCAGCAGCTTAACGGGGGGACCCGGGGAGCTGTTTTTT	CASSLTGGPGELFF
-	-	TRBV5-1	TRBJ2-2	TGCGCCAGCAGCTTGGGTCCGGAGAACACCGGGGAGCTGTTTTTT	CASSLGPENTGELFF
TRBD2	-	TRBV18	TRBJ2-3	TGTGCCAGCTCACCACGACTAAGCGGGAGAACAGATACGCAGTATTTT	CASSPRLSGRTDTQYF
-	-	TRBV14	TRBJ2-7	TGTGCCAGCAGCCAAGTCACTACCTACGAGCAGTACTTC	CASSQVTTYEQYF
-	once	TRBV5-1	TRBJ1-1	TGCGCCAGCAGCCCCACCCTTGGGTTGAACACTGAAGCTTTCTTT	CASSPTLGLNTEAFF
-	-	TRBV5-1	TRBJ2-1	TGCGCCAGCAGCTTGGCCTCGGATGAGCAGTTCTTC	CASSLASDEQFF
TRBD1	-	TRBV5-5	TRBJ2-2	TGTGCCAGCAGCTTCCGGGACAGGGGGTCTGGCGGGGAGCTGTTTTTT	CASSFRDRGSGGELFF
-	-	TRBV6-1	TRBJ2-2	TGTGCCAGCAGTGAAACTAGGGACACCGGGGAGCTGTTTTTT	CASSETRDTGELFF
TRBD1	once	TRBV2	TRBJ1-1	TGTGCCAGCAGTGTAGTCCCAGGGGGGTATAGGGGCACTGAAGCTTTCTTT	CASSVVPGGYRGTEAFF
-	-	TRBV29-1	TRBJ2-7	TGCAGCGTTGAAGGCATTTCCTACGAGCAGTACTTC	CSVEGISYEQYF
-	-	TRBV4-1	TRBJ2-1	TGCGCCAGCAGCCCTGGGGGGGGGCGCTCCTACAATGAGCAGTTCTTC	CASSPGGGRSYNEQFF
TRBD1	once	TRBV6-6	TRBJ2-7	TGTGCCAGCAGTTACACTACAGGGGGCGGCGAGCAGTACTTC	CASSYTTGGGEQYF
-	-	TRBV11-2	TRBJ2-7	TGTGCCAGCAGCGTCTTCGCTAGCTCCGAGCAGTACTTC	CASSVFASSEQYF